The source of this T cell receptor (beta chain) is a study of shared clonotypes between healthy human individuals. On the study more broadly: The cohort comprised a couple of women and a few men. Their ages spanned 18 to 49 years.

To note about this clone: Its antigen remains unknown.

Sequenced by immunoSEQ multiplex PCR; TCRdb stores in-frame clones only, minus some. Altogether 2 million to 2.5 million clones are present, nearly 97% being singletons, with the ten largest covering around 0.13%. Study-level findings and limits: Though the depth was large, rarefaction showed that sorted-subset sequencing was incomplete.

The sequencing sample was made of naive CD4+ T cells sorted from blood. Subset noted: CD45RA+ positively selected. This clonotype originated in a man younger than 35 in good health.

The CDR3 DNA reads as TGCGCCAGCTCCCGTCGGGGTGGGCAAGAGACCCAGTACTTC. Translated, it gives CASSRRGGQETQYF. The chain recombines TRBV10-2 with TRBJ2-5, with a tentative D call TRBD2 (5 bases). This CDR3 comprises 14 residues. Per germline, CDR1 WSHSY and CDR2 SAAADI. The V end was cut by 8 bases, the J end by 2 bases, with 15 bases between.